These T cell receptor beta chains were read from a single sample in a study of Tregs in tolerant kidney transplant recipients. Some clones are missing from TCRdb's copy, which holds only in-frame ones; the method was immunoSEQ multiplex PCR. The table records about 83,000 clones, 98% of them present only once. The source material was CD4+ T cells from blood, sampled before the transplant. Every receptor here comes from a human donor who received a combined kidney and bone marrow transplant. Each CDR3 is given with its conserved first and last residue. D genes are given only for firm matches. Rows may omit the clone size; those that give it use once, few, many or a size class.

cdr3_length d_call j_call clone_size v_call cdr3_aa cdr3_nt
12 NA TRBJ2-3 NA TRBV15 CATRYRADTQYF TGTGCCACTCGGTACAGGGCGGATACGCAGTATTTT
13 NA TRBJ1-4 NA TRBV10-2 CATSGSTNEKLFF TGCGCCACCTCAGGGTCAACTAATGAAAAACTGTTTTTT
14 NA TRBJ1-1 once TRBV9 CASSVDHSLTEAFF TGTGCCAGCAGCGTAGATCACAGCCTCACTGAAGCTTTCTTT
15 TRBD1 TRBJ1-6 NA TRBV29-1 CSLKGRTGEHSPLHF TGCAGCCTCAAGGGTAGAACAGGGGAACATTCACCCCTCCACTTT
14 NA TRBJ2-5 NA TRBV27 CASTFLGGGETQYF TGTGCCAGCACCTTCTTGGGGGGTGGAGAGACCCAGTACTTC
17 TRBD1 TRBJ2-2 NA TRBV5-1 CASSSLTGTGYTGELFF TGCGCCAGCAGCTCACTAACCGGGACAGGGTACACCGGGGAGCTGTTTTTT
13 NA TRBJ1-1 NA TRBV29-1 CSVDSGLGTEAFF TGCAGCGTTGATAGCGGTCTGGGCACTGAAGCTTTCTTT
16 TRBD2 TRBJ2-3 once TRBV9 CASSVTAGASTDTQYF TGTGCCAGCAGCGTAACTGCGGGAGCTAGCACAGATACGCAGTATTTT
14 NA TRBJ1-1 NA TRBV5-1 CASSLGGRQEKAFF TGCGCCAGCAGCTTGGGGGGGAGGCAGGAGAAGGCTTTCTTT
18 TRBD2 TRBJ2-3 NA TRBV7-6 CASSLDSGLAGRADTQYF TGTGCCAGCAGCTTAGATTCCGGACTAGCGGGCCGGGCGGATACGCAGTATTTT
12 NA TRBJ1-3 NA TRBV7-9 CASSISGNTIYF TGTGCCAGCAGCATCAGTGGAAACACCATATATTTT